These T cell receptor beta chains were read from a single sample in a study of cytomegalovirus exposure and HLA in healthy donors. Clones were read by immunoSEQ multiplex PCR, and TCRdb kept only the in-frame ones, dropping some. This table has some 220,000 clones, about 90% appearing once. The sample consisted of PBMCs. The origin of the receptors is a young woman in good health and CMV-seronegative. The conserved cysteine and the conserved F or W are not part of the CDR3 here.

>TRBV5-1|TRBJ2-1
ASSLAGGGLANEQF
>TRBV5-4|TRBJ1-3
ASSADHGSGNTIY
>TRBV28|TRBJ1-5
ASRRDRTSNQPQH
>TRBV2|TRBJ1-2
ASMVPKSDRYRRYT
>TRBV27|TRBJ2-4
ASSPGPGINIQY
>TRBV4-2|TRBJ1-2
ASRKNSDRSHYGYT
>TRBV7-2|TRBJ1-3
ASSSTGSSGNTIY
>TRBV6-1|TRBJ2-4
ASTPASGSGIQY
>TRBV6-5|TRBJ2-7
ASSWGQG
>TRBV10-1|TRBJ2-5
ASSGGSQGQETQY
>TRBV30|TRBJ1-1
AWSVGYRRRDTEAF
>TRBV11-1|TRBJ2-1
ASSFAGGPHYEQF
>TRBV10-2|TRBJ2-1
ASTVRGGTGGNEQF
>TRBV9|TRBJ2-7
ASSQGADPTYEQY
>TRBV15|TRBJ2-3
ATSREGGDSTDTQY
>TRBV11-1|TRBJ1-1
ASSHRGQPSREAF
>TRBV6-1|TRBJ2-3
ASGGLAGLDTQY
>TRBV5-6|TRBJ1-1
ASSPLGGGHAGTEAF
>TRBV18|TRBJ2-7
ASSRTGGVTYEQY
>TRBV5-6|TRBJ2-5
ASSGPGLAVGGGETQY
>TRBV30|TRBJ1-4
AWSALVGGTREKLF
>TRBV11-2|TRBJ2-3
ASTLRGTSDRRDTQY
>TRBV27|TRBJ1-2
ASSSQPLFGYT
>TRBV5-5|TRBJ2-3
ASSLVAGASDTQY
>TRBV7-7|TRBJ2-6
ASSLDQGSLRSGANVLT
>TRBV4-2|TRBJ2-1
ASSQRLAGAGNEQF
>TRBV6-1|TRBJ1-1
ASSDGTVPTEAF
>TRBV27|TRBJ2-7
ASRDYRDYTYEQY
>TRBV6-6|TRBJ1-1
ASSPRTGTNTEAF
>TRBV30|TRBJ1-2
AWSVLGVGQGNYGYT
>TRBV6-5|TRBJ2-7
ASSSPRTVRYEQY
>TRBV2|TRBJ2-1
ASTSPVLAGLEQF
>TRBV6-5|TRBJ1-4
ASSYDRTPNEKLF
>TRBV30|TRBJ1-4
AWSDMGPTNEKLF
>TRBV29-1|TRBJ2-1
SVRGGLYNEQF
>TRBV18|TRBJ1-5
ASSPPGYSNQPQH
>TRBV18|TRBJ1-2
ASSPSGQGGGYT
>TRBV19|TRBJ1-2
ASSTGPPGGYYGYT
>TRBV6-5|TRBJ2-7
ASRTRGLSYEQY
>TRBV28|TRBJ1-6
ASRGQGGNSPLH